These 22 T cell receptor beta chains originate from one sample sequenced in a study of cytomegalovirus exposure and HLA in healthy donors. PCR was performed using 60 Vbeta and 13 Jbeta primers. Sequencing used immunoSEQ multiplex PCR; TCRdb keeps in-frame clones, though not all of them. The sample has about 210,000 clones; around four fifths are singletons. The sample taken for sequencing was PBMCs. These receptors were taken from a boy under 18 in good health and CMV-seronegative.

The rearrangement links TRBV5-1 to TRBJ1-1; possibly TRBD1 for D (5 bases). Germline V gives CDR1 SGHRS, CDR2 YFSETQ. Trimming pared 1 base from V and 3 bases from J, leaving 10 bases between. The CDR3 sequence is 14 residues long. CDR3 sequence reads: CASSLSGGDTEAFF. In DNA, the CDR3 is TGCGCCAGCAGCTTGTCTGGAGGGGACACTGAAGCTTTCTTT.

The V gene is TRBV18, the J gene TRBJ2-7; 7 bases are shared with TRBD2. This CDR3 is built from 13 residues. J lost 4 bases, V lost 3 bases, and 3 bases had no gene match. Germline CDR1 KGHSH, CDR2 LQKENI. The CDR3 DNA reads as TGTGCCAGCTCACCTCGGGAGGAATACGAGCAGTACTTC. Translating it yields CASSPREEYEQYF.

V gene TRBV19 combines with J gene TRBJ2-2; TRBD1 matches 8 bases. Germline V gene sequence: CDR1 LNHDA, CDR2 SQIVND (reference sequence). The trim removed 8 bases at V and 3 bases at J, leaving 11 bases unmatched. This CDR3 has 16 amino acids. Here the CDR3 reads CASSTSGTGYTGELFF. The CDR3 DNA follows: TGTGCCAGTTCAACCTCTGGGACAGGTTACACCGGGGAGCTGTTTTTT.

The genes are TRBV7-9 and TRBJ2-6; TRBD2 might be the D (6 bases). This CDR3 is built from 14 residues. Per the germline V gene, CDR1 is SEHNR and CDR2 is FQNEAQ (reference sequence). Trimming shortened V by 7 bases and J by 1 base, and 8 bases separated the two germline ends. CDR3 bases: TGTGCCAGCAACGCGGGGTCTGGGGCCAACGTCCTGACTTTC. This encodes CASNAGSGANVLTF.

This clone was recorded a few times. The chain employs TRBV4-1 and TRBJ1-2; D is unclear. The CDR3 length is 12 residues. V shed 1 base and J shed 8 bases, with 8 bases lying between them. Germline V lookup: CDR1 MGHRA, CDR2 YSYEKL. CDR3 coding DNA: TGCGCCAGCAGCCAAGGAGTGAGCGGCTACACCTTC. This sequence encodes CASSQGVSGYTF.

This chain links TRBV5-1 with TRBJ2-5; D gene uncertain. V was clipped by 0 bases and J by 3 bases, with 18 bases between them. Per the germline V gene, CDR1 is SGHRS and CDR2 is YFSETQ. The CDR3 sequence is 17 residues long. CDR3 sequence reads: CASSLVMGTLGKETQYF. CDR3 in DNA: TGCGCCAGCAGCTTGGTGATGGGTACTCTAGGAAAAGAGACCCAGTACTTC.

This clone has a single count. J is TRBJ2-1 and V is TRBV9, with D uncertain. There are 16 residues in the CDR3. CDR1 and CDR2 (germline): SGDLS, YYNGEE. V was shortened by 0 bases and J by 1 base, with 11 bases between the two germline ends. CDR3 residues: CASSVVGDSSYNEQFF. As DNA, the CDR3 is TGTGCCAGCAGCGTAGTCGGAGACTCATCCTACAATGAGCAGTTCTTC.

The V and J genes are TRBV30 and TRBJ2-7; tentatively, D is TRBD1 (6 bases). The CDR3 spans 11 residues. The germline V gene encodes CDR1 GTSNPN and CDR2 SVGIG (reference sequence). V was pared by 4 bases and J by 9 bases, with 13 bases between. The DNA for the CDR3 is TGTGCCTGGACAGACAGGTTCGGGCAGTACTTC. Its protein product is CAWTDRFGQYF.

V and J are TRBV6-4 and TRBJ1-1, with D perhaps TRBD1 (6 bases). CDR3 length: 14 amino acids. Trimming took 0 bases from V and 5 from J, leaving 10 bases between them. Germline CDR1 reads MRHNA; CDR2 reads SNTAGT. As DNA, the CDR3 is TGTGCCAGCAGTGACTCGGCAGGGGAGACTGAAGCTTTCTTT. It encodes CASSDSAGETEAFF.

The chain is built from TRBV2 and TRBJ2-7; 10 positions match TRBD1. The V and J ends lost 9 bases and 3 bases, in that order; junction bases with no gene match: 5. Looked up from germline, CDR1 is SNHLY and CDR2 is FYNNEI. The CDR3 is made up of 13 amino acids. The CDR3 protein is CASERDRGYEQYF. The CDR3 DNA reads as TGTGCCAGTGAGAGGGACAGGGGCTACGAGCAGTACTTC.

The chain joins TRBV15 to TRBJ1-2; D not resolved. Germline assignment: CDR1 LNHNV and CDR2 YYDKDF (reference sequence). The CDR3 has 12 amino acids. V gave up 5 bases and J gave up 8 bases, with 12 bases separating them. Here the CDR3 reads CATSQDGGGYTF. CDR3 nucleotide sequence: TGTGCCACCAGCCAAGACGGAGGAGGCTACACCTTC.

The CDR3 DNA reads as TGTGCCAGCAGCGGAGGGGGACTACTCTACAATGAGCAGTTCTTC. Translated: CASSGGGLLYNEQFF. The gene calls are TRBV5-6 and TRBJ2-1; tentatively, D is TRBD2 (7 bases). Germline lookup yields CDR1 SGHDT and CDR2 YYEEEE. This CDR3 is built from 15 residues. The germline V and J ends were trimmed by 4 bases and 3 bases, with 14 bases remaining between them.

The chain carries TRBV19 and TRBJ2-7; D is uncertain. The CDR3 sequence is 14 residues long. CDR1 is LNHDA and CDR2 is SQIVND in the germline V gene (reference sequence). The V end lost 4 bases, the J end lost 3 bases, and 13 bases lay between the germline ends. CDR3 sequence reads: CASSTIGGGYEQYF. The CDR3 DNA follows: TGTGCCAGTAGTACGATCGGCGGTGGCTACGAGCAGTACTTC.

CDR3 region: CAISEGTSLSNEQFF. CDR3 in DNA: TGTGCCATCAGTGAGGGGACTAGCCTATCCAATGAGCAGTTCTTC. The rearrangement joins TRBV10-3 to TRBJ2-1, with 9 bases identical to TRBD2. The CDR3 totals 15 residues. Germline CDR1 is ENHRY and CDR2 is SYGVKD. The J segment lost 6 bases and the V segment lost 2 bases, leaving 5 bases of the junction unmatched.

This chain links TRBV19 with TRBJ2-7; D is possibly TRBD1 (5 bases). The germline CDR1 and CDR2 sequences are LNHDA and SQIVND (reference sequence). This CDR3 spans 14 amino acids. Trimming stripped 5 bases from V and 5 bases from J, with 16 bases between. CDR3: CASSRGAGYNEQYF. CDR3 DNA sequence: TGTGCCAGTAGTCGTGGGGCAGGGTACAACGAGCAGTACTTC. The full variable domain, with the rest looked up from reference TRBV19 and TRBJ2-7, is DGGITQSPKYLFRKEGQNVTLSCEQNLNHDAMYWYRQDPGQGLRLIYYSQIVNDFQKGDIAEGYSVSREKKESFPLTVTSAQKNPTAFYLCASSRGAGYNEQYFGPGTRLTVT.

The CDR3, as DNA: TGTGCCAGCAGCGTAGCAGGGGGCCGTCGCGCAGATACGCAGTATTTT. Translated: CASSVAGGRRADTQYF. The V call is TRBV9, the J call TRBJ2-3; 8 positions match TRBD1. The CDR3 spans 16 residues. V lost 0 bases and J lost 4; bases outside the gene matches: 7. Germline CDR1 and CDR2: SGDLS and YYNGEE.

The chain couples TRBV7-6 to TRBJ2-5; TRBD2 matches 12 bases. The J call may not be correct, given that the DNA end is closer to TRBJ2-7. This CDR3 is 14 amino acids long. Germline CDR1 is SGHVS and CDR2 is FNYEAQ. CDR3 in amino acids: CATGTSGLMNEQYF. DNA of the CDR3: TGTGCCACTGGGACTAGCGGGTTAATGAACGAGCAGTACTTC.

As DNA, the CDR3 is TGTGCCAGCAGCTTAACAGCCCACTATGGCTACACCTTC. As protein: CASSLTAHYGYTF. The chain couples TRBV11-2 to TRBJ1-2; no firm D call. The CDR3 totals 13 residues. Trimming left V 2 bases short and J 3 bases short, with 7 bases between. CDR1 is SGHAT and CDR2 is FQNNGV in the germline V gene.

The rearrangement uses TRBV5-1 and TRBJ2-3; 8 positions agree with TRBD2. The CDR3 sequence is 15 residues long. After removal of 6 bases from V and 2 bases from J, the junction contained 8 bases not matched to a gene. In germline, CDR1 is SGHRS, CDR2 YFSETQ. The CDR3 DNA reads TGCGCCAGCACCCAGTCTAGCGGGTCCACAGATACGCAGTATTTT. Its protein product is CASTQSSGSTDTQYF.

The V and J genes are TRBV5-1 and TRBJ2-1, with no clear D. The germline V gene encodes CDR1 SGHRS and CDR2 YFSETQ. Trimming stripped 4 bases from V and 5 bases from J, with 10 bases between. This CDR3 has 13 residues. CDR3 region: CASSHGGDNEQFF. CDR3 nucleotide sequence: TGCGCCAGCAGCCACGGCGGTGACAATGAGCAGTTCTTC.

The chain is built from TRBV14 and TRBJ1-2; 8 nucleotides align to TRBD1. Germline V CDR1 and CDR2: SGHDN, FVKESK. Trimming took 5 bases from V and 7 from J; bases not matched to a gene: 15. This CDR3 spans 16 amino acids. The CDR3 DNA reads TGTGCCAGCAGCGGGGGCGGGGGACAGGCTCGAAGTGGCTACACCTTC. Its translation: CASSGGGGQARSGYTF.

The rearrangement links TRBV4-2 to TRBJ1-4, with a possible D match to TRBD1 (5 bases). In germline, CDR1 is LGHNA, CDR2 YNFKEQ. There are 16 residues in the CDR3. V lost 1 base and J lost 2, with 11 bases in between. This CDR3 reads CASSQVGGATNEKLFF. CDR3 DNA: TGTGCCAGCAGCCAAGTAGGTGGGGCGACTAATGAAAAACTGTTTTTT.